This TCR beta chain was profiled in a study of T cell repertoires in cytomegalovirus infection. Study context: HLA-C-restricted CMV epitopes, recently identified, and well-studied HLA-B-restricted ones were used by the study. Study outcomes and limitations: In two of eight donors, the top clonotype was HLA-C-restricted CMV-specific.

CDR3 length: 14 amino acids. CDR1 and CDR2 from the germline V gene are SNHLY and FYNNEI. Trimming removed 3 bases at V and 10 bases at J, with 13 bases between. TCRdb recomputed calls from the reads with MiXCR, one row per CDR3 protein. Among approximately 81,000 distinct CDR3 sequences listed, under 30% were seen once. Notes on this clonotype: The antigen remains unidentified.

Sequenced here: CD8+ T cells from cultured PBMCs, sampled from culture after CMV antigen stimulation. The source of this sequence is a human donor in good health (CMV status not recorded). Some clones in this sample may be carry-over from other donors' samples. This chain links TRBV2 with TRBJ1-6; tentative D call: TRBD1 (5 bases). The CDR3 DNA reads TGTGCCAGCAGTGAGGGGCAGGGAGGCTCACCCCTCCACTTT. Encoded protein: CASSEGQGGSPLHF. Together with reference TRBV2 and TRBJ1-6, the CDR3 gives the full variable domain: EPEVTQTPSHQVTQMGQEVILRCVPISNHLYFYWYRQILGQKVEFLVSFYNNEISEKSEIFDDQFSVERPDGSNFTLKIRSTKLEDSAMYFCASSEGQGGSPLHFGNGTRLTVT.